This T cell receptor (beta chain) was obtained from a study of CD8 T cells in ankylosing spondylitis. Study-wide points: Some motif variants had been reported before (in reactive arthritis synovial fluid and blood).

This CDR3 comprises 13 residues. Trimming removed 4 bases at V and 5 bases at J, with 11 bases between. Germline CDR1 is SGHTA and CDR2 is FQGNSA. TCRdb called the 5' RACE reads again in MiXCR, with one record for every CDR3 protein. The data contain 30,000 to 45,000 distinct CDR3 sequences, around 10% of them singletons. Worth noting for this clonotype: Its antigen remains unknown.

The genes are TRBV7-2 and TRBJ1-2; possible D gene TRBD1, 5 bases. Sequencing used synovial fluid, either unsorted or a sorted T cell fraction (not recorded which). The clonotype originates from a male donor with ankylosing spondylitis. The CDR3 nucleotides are TGTGCCAGCAGCTCTCAGGGAGTATATGGCTACACCTTC. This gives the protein CASSSQGVYGYTF.